Each of the 18 T cell receptor beta chains below was sequenced from the same sample in a study of OX40 agonist ivuxolimab in advanced cancers. Using immunoSEQ multiplex PCR, the repertoire was profiled, and TCRdb retains in-frame clones only, with some absent. The table records about 58,000 clones, 83% of them present only once. The material sequenced was CD4+ or CD8+ T cells sorted from blood, taken in a trial of the OX40 agonist ivuxolimab. All receptors come from an adult with an advanced solid tumor such as melanoma, head and neck, liver or kidney cancer.

This sequence joins TRBV6-5 and TRBJ2-7; the D is unclear. Germline V lookup: CDR1 MNHEY, CDR2 SVGAGI. V dropped 6 bases and J dropped 2 bases, with 14 bases sitting between them. This CDR3 has 14 residues. The CDR3 DNA reads as TGTGCCAGCAGCCCCTCTATCCCTGCCTACGAGCAGTACTTC. Amino acid sequence: CASSPSIPAYEQYF.

The chain joins TRBV19 to TRBJ2-5; TRBD1 aligns across 9 bases. CDR1 LNHDA and CDR2 SQIVND come from the germline V gene (reference sequence). The V segment lost 4 bases and the J segment 5 bases; nucleotides outside the gene matches: 11. The CDR3 runs 16 residues. As DNA, the CDR3 is TGTGCCAGTAGTACCGCCGGGACAGGGACTTGGGAGACCCAGTACTTC. Its protein product is CASSTAGTGTWETQYF.

This clone was seen only once. J is TRBJ1-3 and V is TRBV14; 8 bases are a match to TRBD1. V trimming: 5 bases; J trimming: 3 bases; junction bases outside the gene matches: 12. The CDR3 consists of 17 residues. The germline V gene has CDR1 SGHDN and CDR2 FVKESK. The CDR3 loop reads CASSTGPQGALGNTIYF. The CDR3 bases are TGTGCCAGCAGCACCGGACCCCAGGGGGCGCTTGGAAACACCATATATTTT.

This clone has a single count. This chain joins TRBV28 and TRBJ1-2; TRBD1 might be the D (5 bases). Germline CDR1 is MDHEN and CDR2 is SYDVKM. Trimming pared 4 bases from V and 8 bases from J, leaving 20 bases between. The CDR3 length is 15 residues. The CDR3 DNA reads as TGTGCCAGCAGTTATGGGGCGAGAGGGACGGGGGGCTACACCTTC. As protein: CASSYGARGTGGYTF.

V gene TRBV19 combines with J gene TRBJ1-2, with 8 bases that match TRBD1. CDR3 length equals 15 residues. V lost 11 bases and J lost 3; bases outside the gene matches: 14. In germline, CDR1 is LNHDA, CDR2 SQIVND (reference sequence). The CDR3 DNA sequence: TGTGCCTCCTCCGACCCCCAGGGGGCCGACTATGGCTACACCTTC. This codes for CASSDPQGADYGYTF.

Details on this clone: Other DNA sequences in this specimen translate into the identical CDR3. The chain couples TRBV19 to TRBJ2-3; perhaps TRBD2 as D (6 bases). Trimming cost V 5 bases and J 3 bases, with 12 bases left between them. The CDR3 spans 14 residues. Germline assignment: CDR1 LNHDA and CDR2 SQIVND (reference sequence). CDR3 nucleotides: TGTGCCAGTAGTGGACCAGGGAGGACAGATACGCAGTATTTT. Translation gives CASSGPGRTDTQYF.

V is TRBV10-3 and J is TRBJ2-2; tentatively, D is TRBD2 (7 bases). Trimming cost V 10 bases and J 0 bases, with 15 bases left between them. Per germline, CDR1 ENHRY and CDR2 SYGVKD. CDR3 length: 15 residues. This CDR3 reads CATRTRGPNTGELFF. DNA for the CDR3: TGTGCCACGAGGACGCGGGGGCCGAACACCGGGGAGCTGTTTTTT.

The chain links TRBV28 to TRBJ2-5; 10 bases map to TRBD1. The V and J ends lost 6 bases and 1 base, in that order; junction bases with no gene match: 5. The CDR3 has 15 amino acids. Germline-derived CDR1 and CDR2 are MDHEN and SYDVKM. The CDR3: CASRTRDRGQETQYF. Here the CDR3 DNA reads TGTGCCAGCAGAACCCGGGACAGGGGCCAAGAGACCCAGTACTTC.

The DNA for the CDR3 is TGCAGCGTTCAGGGCCAGAACACTGAAGCTTTCTTT. Amino acid sequence: CSVQGQNTEAFF. The V gene is TRBV29-1, the J gene TRBJ1-1; perhaps TRBD1 as D (5 bases). V lost 5 bases and J 1 base, leaving 8 bases between the germline ends. CDR1 is SQVTM and CDR2 is ANQGSEA in the germline V gene. The CDR3 has 12 residues.

V and J are TRBV5-1 and TRBJ2-3, with 7 nucleotides matching TRBD1. V lost 3 bases and J lost 2; bases outside the gene matches: 6. The CDR3 runs to 15 residues. Germline V gene lookup returns CDR1 SGHRS and CDR2 YFSETQ. The CDR3 sequence: CASSWDSRPTDTQYF. Written as DNA, the CDR3 is TGCGCCAGCAGCTGGGACAGCCGCCCCACAGATACGCAGTATTTT.

The genes are TRBV2 and TRBJ2-7, with D possibly being TRBD1 (5 bases). This CDR3 spans 12 amino acids. Germline CDR1 reads SNHLY; CDR2 reads FYNNEI. Between the trimmed V and J ends, which lost 6 bases and 2 bases, there was a span of 8 bases. The CDR3 region has the DNA TGTGCCAGCAGAGGGGAAACCTACGAGCAGTACTTC. It yields the protein CASRGETYEQYF. Full variable domain (missing parts from reference TRBV2 and TRBJ2-7): EPEVTQTPSHQVTQMGQEVILRCVPISNHLYFYWYRQILGQKVEFLVSFYNNEISEKSEIFDDQFSVERPDGSNFTLKIRSTKLEDSAMYFCASRGETYEQYFGPGTRLTVT.

The rearrangement uses TRBV9 and TRBJ2-5; the match to TRBD1 covers 8 bases. Germline V CDR1 and CDR2: SGDLS, YYNGEE. Unmatched junction bases numbered 1, after V lost 8 bases and J lost 1 base. The CDR3 is 12 amino acids. The CDR3 nucleotides read TGTGCCAGTGGGACAGGCCAAGAGACCCAGTACTTC. It specifies CASGTGQETQYF. Based on the CDR3 plus reference TRBV9 and TRBJ2-5, the full variable domain is DSGVTQTPKHLITATGQRVTLRCSPRSGDLSVYWYQQSLDQGLQFLIQYYNGEERAKGNILERFSAQQFPDLHSELNLSSLELGDSALYFCASGTGQETQYFGPGTRLLVL.

J is TRBJ1-1 and V is TRBV7-2; D gene ambiguous. This CDR3 comprises 15 residues. CDR1 and CDR2 from the germline V gene are SGHTA and FQGNSA. Deletions cut 3 bases from V and 1 base from J, with 12 bases between. The CDR3 sequence is CASSFDGRKNTEAFF. The CDR3 region has the DNA TGTGCCAGCAGCTTTGATGGACGGAAGAACACTGAAGCTTTCTTT.

The V call is TRBV2, the J call TRBJ1-5, with 12 nucleotides matching TRBD1. Germline CDR1 and CDR2: SNHLY and FYNNEI. The trim removed 6 bases at V and 2 bases at J, leaving 8 bases unmatched. The length of the CDR3 is 17 residues. Written as DNA, the CDR3 is TGTGCCAGCAGAGGGGGACAGGGGGCGCGGGGCAATCAGCCCCAGCATTTT. Its translation: CASRGGQGARGNQPQHF.

This chain links TRBV2 with TRBJ2-2, with TRBD1 matching over 7 bases. This CDR3 region has 15 residues. Germline V gene data show CDR1 as SNHLY and CDR2 as FYNNEI. V lost 6 bases to trimming and J lost 0 bases; unmatched junction nucleotides: 4. CDR3 DNA sequence: TGTGCCAGCAGAACCGACAGGGCGAACACCGGGGAGCTGTTTTTT. It is translated as CASRTDRANTGELFF.

The gene calls are TRBV10-3 and TRBJ1-5, with D uncertain. This CDR3 contains 15 residues. Germline V gene sequence: CDR1 ENHRY, CDR2 SYGVKD. V was pared by 6 bases and J by 0 bases, with 12 bases between. CDR3 residues: CAIREGRDSNQPQHF. The CDR3, as DNA: TGTGCCATCAGAGAAGGACGGGATAGCAATCAGCCCCAGCATTTT.

This clone was observed a single time. This sequence joins TRBV4-2 and TRBJ2-7; perhaps TRBD1 as D (8 bases). Trimming stripped 4 bases from V and 0 bases from J, with 19 bases between. The germline gives CDR1 LGHNA, CDR2 YNFKEQ. The CDR3 runs 17 residues. The CDR3 protein is CASSPGGRQGPSYEQYF. In DNA form, the CDR3 reads TGTGCCAGCAGCCCGGGGGGCCGACAGGGGCCCTCCTACGAGCAGTACTTC.

Written as DNA, the CDR3 is TGTGCCAGCAGCGCCATTAATAGCGGGGGGACGAATGAGCAGTTCTTC. Translating gives CASSAINSGGTNEQFF. The chain employs TRBV7-3 and TRBJ2-1; TRBD2 agrees at 10 bases. Germline assignment: CDR1 SGHTA and CDR2 FQGTGA. This CDR3 region has 16 residues. Trimming cost V 5 bases and J 7 bases; bases outside gene matches: 11.